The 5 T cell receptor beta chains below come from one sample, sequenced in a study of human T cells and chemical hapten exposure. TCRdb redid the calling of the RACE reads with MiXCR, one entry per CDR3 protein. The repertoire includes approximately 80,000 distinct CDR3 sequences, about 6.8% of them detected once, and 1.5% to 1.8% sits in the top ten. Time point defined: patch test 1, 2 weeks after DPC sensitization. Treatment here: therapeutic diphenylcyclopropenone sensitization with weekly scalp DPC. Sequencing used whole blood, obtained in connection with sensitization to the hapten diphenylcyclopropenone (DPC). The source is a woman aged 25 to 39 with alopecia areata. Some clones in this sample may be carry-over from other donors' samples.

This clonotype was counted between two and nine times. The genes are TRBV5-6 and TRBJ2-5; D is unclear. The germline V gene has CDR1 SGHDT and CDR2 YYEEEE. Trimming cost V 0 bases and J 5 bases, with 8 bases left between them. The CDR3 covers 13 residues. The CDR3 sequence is CASSLEPGETQYF. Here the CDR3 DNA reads TGTGCCAGCAGCTTGGAACCCGGGGAGACCCAGTACTTC.

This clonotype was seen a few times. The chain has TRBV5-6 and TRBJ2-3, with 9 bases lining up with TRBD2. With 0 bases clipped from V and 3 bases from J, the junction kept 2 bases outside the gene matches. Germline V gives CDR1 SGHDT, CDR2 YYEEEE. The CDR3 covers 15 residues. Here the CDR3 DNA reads TGTGCCAGCAGCTTGGCTAGCGGGGTGACAGATACGCAGTATTTT. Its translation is CASSLASGVTDTQYF.

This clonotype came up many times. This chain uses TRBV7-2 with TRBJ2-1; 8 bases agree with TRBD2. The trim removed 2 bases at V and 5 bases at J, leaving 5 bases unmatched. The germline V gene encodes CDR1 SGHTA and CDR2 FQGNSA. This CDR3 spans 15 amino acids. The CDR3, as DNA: TGTGCCAGCAGCTTAACTAGCGGCCCTCACAATGAGCAGTTCTTC. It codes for CASSLTSGPHNEQFF.

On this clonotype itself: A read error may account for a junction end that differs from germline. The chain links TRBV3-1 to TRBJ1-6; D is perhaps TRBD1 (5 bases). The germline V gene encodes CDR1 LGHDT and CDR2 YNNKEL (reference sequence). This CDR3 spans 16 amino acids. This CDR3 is CASSQVGDRYNSPLNF. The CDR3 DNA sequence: TGTGCCAGCAGCCAAGTAGGGGATCGGTATAATTCACCCCTCAACTTT.

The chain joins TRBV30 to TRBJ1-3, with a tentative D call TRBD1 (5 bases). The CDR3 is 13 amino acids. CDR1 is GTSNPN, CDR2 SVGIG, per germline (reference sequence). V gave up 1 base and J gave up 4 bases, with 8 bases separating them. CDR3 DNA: TGTGCCTGGAGTGGACAGTCGGGAAACACCATATATTTT. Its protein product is CAWSGQSGNTIYF.